The 29 T cell receptor beta chains presented below share a single source sample, sequenced in a study of T-cell reconstitution after alpha-beta-depleted transplantation in children (dated by TCRdb to 2016 to 2017). The method behind the library was PCR. Data came from an Illumina HiSeq 2500. Molecular barcoding was employed in the preparation of TCR libraries, with unique molecular identifiers being used to normalize TCRbeta repertoire quantification. In TCRdb, the public reads were trimmed at Q25 with fastp and aligned with MiXCR, with productive beta chains retained. Rows are unified per CDR3 protein, each entry keeping the most common DNA and genes. This sample has roughly 300,000 distinct CDR3 sequences in its table, and around a tenth of those were observed once. 23% of the sample rests with the top ten. The treatment or condition label, as the study defines it: allogeneic hematopoietic cell transplantation with graft depleted of TCRalphabeta T cells and CD19 B cells.

Specimen: peripheral blood, collected 180 days after TCRalphabeta/CD19-depleted stem cell transplant. These receptors were taken from a male patient between 2 and 15 years old who had a stem cell transplant for chronic granulomatous disease, so the T cells may come from the graft donor.

In its sample, this clonotype was seen many times. The CDR3 nucleotides are TGCAGCGCTCGGGACAGGTCGGAGGGGGGCGGCTACACCTTC. Its translation is CSARDRSEGGGYTF. The chain couples TRBV29-1 to TRBJ1-2; 8 nucleotides line up with TRBD1. Germline loops: CDR1 SQVTM, CDR2 ANQGSEA. The CDR3 runs 14 residues. V lost 7 bases, J lost 8 bases, and 15 bases stayed unmatched.

This clonotype was picked up many times. This CDR3 reads CASSLALASYNEQFF. CDR3 nucleotides: TGTGCCAGCAGTTTAGCGCTAGCTTCCTACAATGAGCAGTTCTTC. V usage is TRBV12-3 or TRBV12-4 and J usage is TRBJ2-1, with a tentative D call TRBD2 (5 bases). Trimming left V 0 bases short and J 1 base short, with 7 bases between. The CDR3 has 15 residues.

Concerning this clonotype: This sequence may be a read error, since a much larger clone differs from it by one base. V usage is TRBV27 and J usage is TRBJ1-4; D ambiguous. This CDR3 is 15 amino acids long. Germline CDR1 reads MNHEY; CDR2 reads SMNVEV (reference sequence). The CDR3 here is CASRRSRMSEEKLLF. CDR3 coding DNA: TGTGCCAGCAGGCGTTCCAGGATGAGCGAGGAAAAACTGTTATTT.

This clonotype was seen ten or more times. The chain uses TRBV28 and TRBJ2-3; D might be TRBD2 (5 bases). The V end lost 11 bases, the J end lost 1 base, and 16 bases lay between the germline ends. The CDR3 loop spans 14 amino acids. Germline V gene sequence: CDR1 MDHEN, CDR2 SYDVKM. CDR3 protein: CAGNEGRGTDTQYF. The CDR3 bases are TGTGCCGGAAACGAGGGCCGGGGCACAGATACGCAGTATTTT.

This clonotype came up many times. This rearrangement joins TRBV15 to TRBJ2-7; 7 bases are shared with TRBD1. Germline CDR1 reads LNHNV; CDR2 reads YYDKDF (reference sequence). The ends lost 2 bases at V and 1 base at J; junction bases unmatched: 8. The CDR3 has 16 residues. CDR3 bases: TGTGCCACCAGCAGACGCCAAGGACAGGTGTCCTACGAGCAGTACTTC. Amino acid sequence: CATSRRQGQVSYEQYF.

This clonotype was seen at least ten times. The gene calls are TRBV9 and TRBJ2-1; D could derive from TRBD1 or TRBD2 (5 bases each). Trimming stripped 4 bases from V and 5 bases from J, with 10 bases between. The CDR3 extends over 13 amino acids. Germline lookup yields CDR1 SGDLS and CDR2 YYNGEE. Written as DNA, the CDR3 is TGTGCCAGCAGCCGCGAGGGGAACAATGAGCAGTTCTTC. Amino acids: CASSREGNNEQFF.

Remarks on this clonotype: This clone may be a read error of a much larger clone one base away. The chain joins TRBV7-6 to TRBJ2-2, with D possibly TRBD2 on 6 matching bases. CDR1 is SGHVS, CDR2 FNYEAQ, per germline. The CDR3 contains 15 residues. For the CDR3, the DNA is TGTGCCAGCAGCGTAGGGACTTTGAACACCTGGGAGCTGTTTTTT. It codes for CASSVGTLNTWELFF.

This clonotype was seen at least ten times. This rearrangement joins TRBV15 to TRBJ2-5, with D perhaps TRBD2 (6 bases). CDR1 is LNHNV and CDR2 is YYDKDF in the germline V gene (reference sequence). Trimming cost V 0 bases and J 10 bases, with 9 bases left between them. The CDR3 contains 12 residues. The CDR3 region is CATSRDWGDQYF. CDR3 sequence (DNA): TGTGCCACCAGCAGAGATTGGGGGGACCAGTACTTC.

This clonotype has at least ten counts. The chain links TRBV13 to TRBJ2-7, with D perhaps matching TRBD2 (5 bases). Germline lookup yields CDR1 PRHDT and CDR2 FYEKMQ (reference sequence). Trimming took 4 bases from V and 4 from J, leaving 14 bases between them. The length of the CDR3 is 14 residues. The CDR3 DNA reads as TGTGCCAGCAGCTCCCCCTCCTCGGGGTACGAGCAGTACTTC. Its protein product is CASSSPSSGYEQYF.

This clonotype has ten or more counts. The chain employs TRBV3-1 and TRBJ2-1, with no clear D. CDR3 length equals 13 residues. Trimming pared 1 base from V and 8 bases from J, leaving 9 bases between. Germline loops: CDR1 LGHDT, CDR2 YNNKEL (reference sequence). CDR3 in DNA: TGTGCCAGCAGCCAAGGTGCTGAATATGAGCAGTTCTTC. Protein: CASSQGAEYEQFF.

A remark on this clonotype: This may be a read error, as it is one base from a much larger clone. The gene calls are TRBV20-1 and TRBJ2-7; TRBD1 or TRBD2 may be the D gene (5 bases each). This CDR3 is built from 15 residues. V shed 0 bases and J shed 3 bases, with 15 bases lying between them. Germline values: CDR1 DFQATT, CDR2 SNEGSKA (reference sequence). The CDR3 region is CSARDENRDDYEQYF. The CDR3 DNA reads TGCAGTGCTAGAGATGAAAACCGGGACGACTACGAGCAGTACTTC.

This rearrangement joins TRBV4-3 to TRBJ2-7; D ambiguous. V was clipped by 1 base and J by 2 bases, with 12 bases between them. The germline gives CDR1 LGHNA, CDR2 YSLEER. The CDR3 has 15 residues. CDR3 in amino acids: CASSQGLTETYEQYF. The CDR3 region has the DNA TGCGCCAGCAGCCAAGGCTTGACTGAGACCTACGAGCAGTACTTC.

This clonotype was picked up many times. The chain recombines TRBV12-3 or TRBV12-4 with TRBJ1-3; weak D call: TRBD1 (6 bases). Deletions cut 2 bases from V and 4 bases from J, with 9 bases between. The CDR3 has 14 residues. The CDR3 is CASSLSGAGNTIYF. The CDR3 region has the DNA TGTGCCAGCAGTTTATCAGGGGCGGGAAACACCATATATTTT.

The V call is TRBV7-2, the J call TRBJ2-3; TRBD2 matches at 8 bases. Per the germline V gene, CDR1 is SGHTA and CDR2 is FQGNSA. There are 16 residues in the CDR3. J gave up 6 bases and V 5 bases, and 13 bases lay outside the gene matches. The chain's CDR3 is CASSVVGTRGGDTQYF. CDR3 sequence (DNA): TGTGCCAGCAGCGTAGTGGGGACTCGGGGGGGGGATACGCAGTATTTT.

The rearrangement joins TRBV18 to TRBJ1-5; maybe TRBD1 (6 bases). The CDR3 spans 13 residues. Germline values: CDR1 KGHSH, CDR2 LQKENI. V gave up 4 bases and J gave up 8 bases, with 12 bases separating them. CDR3 nucleotide sequence: TGTGCCAGCTCACGCCCAGGGGTTGAGCCCCAGCATTTT. Translation: CASSRPGVEPQHF.

This clonotype was recorded at least ten times. The chain employs TRBV7-9 and TRBJ1-6; no definite D call. The CDR3 sequence is 12 residues long. Germline-derived CDR1 and CDR2 are SEHNR and FQNEAQ (reference sequence). Deletions cut 5 bases from V and 9 bases from J, with 8 bases between. CDR3 region: CASSLQTSPLHF. Here the CDR3 DNA reads TGTGCCAGCAGCCTCCAAACTTCACCCCTCCACTTT.

The chain recombines TRBV2 with TRBJ2-3; 9 nucleotides agree with TRBD2. Germline V gives CDR1 SNHLY, CDR2 FYNNEI. Trimming took 6 bases from V and 0 from J; bases not matched to a gene: 16. The CDR3 consists of 19 residues. The CDR3 reads CASRRGGRGGSHSTDTQYF. CDR3 DNA: TGTGCCAGCAGAAGAGGTGGGCGGGGGGGGTCACATAGCACAGATACGCAGTATTTT. The full variable domain, with the rest looked up from reference TRBV2 and TRBJ2-3, is EPEVTQTPSHQVTQMGQEVILRCVPISNHLYFYWYRQILGQKVEFLVSFYNNEISEKSEIFDDQFSVERPDGSNFTLKIRSTKLEDSAMYFCASRRGGRGGSHSTDTQYFGPGTRLTVL.

This clonotype was recorded many times. This sequence joins TRBV3-1 and TRBJ1-1; TRBD1 matches 8 bases. Germline V gene sequence: CDR1 LGHDT, CDR2 YNNKEL (reference sequence). J gave up 7 bases and V 3 bases, and 10 bases lay outside the gene matches. The CDR3 has 15 residues. This chain's CDR3 is CASSHRDRLSGEAFF. CDR3 coding DNA: TGTGCCAGCAGCCACCGGGACAGGTTGAGTGGTGAAGCTTTCTTT.

Many counts were recorded for this clonotype. The rearrangement links TRBV27 to TRBJ2-2; no clear D. The length of the CDR3 is 13 residues. V was clipped by 5 bases and J by 0 bases, with 4 bases between them. The germline V gene encodes CDR1 MNHEY and CDR2 SMNVEV (reference sequence). The CDR3 is CASSPTNTGELFF. The CDR3 region has the DNA TGTGCCAGCAGTCCTACGAACACCGGGGAGCTGTTTTTT.

This clonotype was seen ten or more times. The rearrangement uses TRBV20-1 and TRBJ2-2, with 11 bases fitting TRBD2. This CDR3 is 15 amino acids long. The trim removed 0 bases at V and 7 bases at J, leaving 4 bases unmatched. Germline-derived CDR1 and CDR2 are DFQATT and SNEGSKA (reference sequence). CDR3 sequence: CSARETSGRSGELFF. The DNA for the CDR3 is TGCAGTGCTAGAGAAACTAGCGGGAGAAGCGGGGAGCTGTTTTTT.

In this sample, this clonotype turned up many times. The chain has TRBV5-1 and TRBJ2-6, with 7 bases fitting TRBD2. The trim removed 9 bases at V and 2 bases at J, leaving 5 bases unmatched. The CDR3 has 14 residues. Germline V gives CDR1 SGHRS, CDR2 YFSETQ. The CDR3 DNA reads as TGCGCCACGCGGGAGATACCTGGGGCCAACGTCCTGACTTTC. Protein: CATREIPGANVLTF.

This clonotype was observed at least ten times. This chain links TRBV27 with TRBJ2-5, with 7 bases lining up with TRBD1. CDR3 length: 13 residues. Germline CDR1 is MNHEY and CDR2 is SMNVEV (reference sequence). The V gene end was trimmed by 5 bases and the J gene end by 9 bases; junction bases not matched to a gene: 9. The CDR3 sequence is CASSPRQGRSQYF. In DNA, the CDR3 is TGTGCCAGCAGTCCCCGACAGGGCCGCTCCCAGTACTTC.

This clonotype was detected many times. The chain couples TRBV28 to TRBJ2-5; 8 bases are a match to TRBD1. The V segment lost 8 bases and the J segment 6 bases; nucleotides outside the gene matches: 17. In germline, CDR1 is MDHEN, CDR2 SYDVKM. The CDR3 is made up of 16 amino acids. The CDR3 DNA follows: TGTGCCAGCGGGCCCGGCGGGACAGGACTTCAGAAGACCCAGTACTTC. Amino acids: CASGPGGTGLQKTQYF.

This clonotype has at least ten counts. The chain combines TRBV27 with TRBJ2-7; 8 bases are shared with TRBD2. The germline V gene encodes CDR1 MNHEY and CDR2 SMNVEV (reference sequence). This CDR3 contains 14 residues. Trimming cost V 5 bases and J 3 bases; bases outside gene matches: 6. The chain's CDR3 is CASSQGLAIYEQYF. DNA for the CDR3: TGTGCCAGCAGTCAAGGACTAGCCATCTACGAGCAGTACTTC.

The chain couples TRBV4-3 to TRBJ2-5; no clear D. The V gene lost 0 bases and the J gene lost 5 bases, with 13 bases spanning the gap. The CDR3 extends over 15 amino acids. Germline CDR1 LGHNA, CDR2 YSLEER. This chain's CDR3 is CASSQDYLTVETQYF. CDR3 DNA: TGCGCCAGCAGCCAAGATTACCTAACGGTGGAGACCCAGTACTTC.

Many counts were recorded for this clonotype. This rearrangement joins TRBV12-3 or TRBV12-4 to TRBJ1-6; D remains ambiguous. Trimming took 3 bases from V and 8 from J, leaving 8 bases between them. The CDR3 spans 13 residues. The CDR3 coding sequence is TGTGCCAGCAGTTTGAGGGTTGATTCACCCCTCCACTTT. Translation: CASSLRVDSPLHF.

This clonotype was observed at least ten times. V is TRBV5-5 and J is TRBJ2-4; D is unclear. Germline CDR1 reads SGHKS; CDR2 reads YYEKEE (reference sequence). Trimming stripped 2 bases from V and 7 bases from J, with 13 bases between. This CDR3 comprises 14 residues. The CDR3 region has the DNA TGTGCCAGCAGCTTAGGCACGTTCGAGAACATTCAGTACTTC. This encodes CASSLGTFENIQYF.

Ten or more counts support this clonotype. The V gene is TRBV7-2, the J gene TRBJ2-5, with D possibly being TRBD2 (5 bases). This CDR3 is built from 12 residues. The V end was cut by 3 bases, the J end by 9 bases, with 11 bases between. Germline assignment: CDR1 SGHTA and CDR2 FQGNSA. The CDR3 loop reads CASSFPSWAQYF. The DNA for the CDR3 is TGTGCCAGCAGCTTTCCTAGCTGGGCCCAGTACTTC.

This clonotype was counted many times. J is TRBJ1-6 and V is TRBV7-3, with D possibly TRBD1 on 6 matching bases. The length of the CDR3 is 15 residues. V was pared by 4 bases and J by 5 bases, with 12 bases between. CDR1 and CDR2 from the germline V gene are SGHTA and FQGTGA. CDR3 coding DNA: TGTGCCAGCAGCTGGACGGGGGCGAATAATTCACCCCTCCACTTT. Translating it yields CASSWTGANNSPLHF. Based on the CDR3 plus reference TRBV7-3 and TRBJ1-6, the full variable domain is GAGVSQTPSNKVTEKGKYVELRCDPISGHTALYWYRQSLGQGPEFLIYFQGTGAADDSGLPNDRFFAVRPEGSVSTLKIQRTERGDSAVYLCASSWTGANNSPLHFGNGTRLTVT.